The present T cell receptor beta chain was sequenced within a study (dated by TCRdb to between 2014 and 2017). Looking at the study overall: The study set out to test whether tumor-infiltrating Tregs in breast cancer get recruited from blood Tregs or are instead converted in situ from other CD4+ T cell subsets. Paper-wide results and their limitations: The larger-cohort validation was restricted to a single TCR beta V-J rearrangement rather than whole repertoires. In terms of TCR gene usage, tumor memory CD4+ T cells clustered together with blood and lymph node memory CD4+ cells, as well as with lymph node naive CD4+ cells. The greatest overlap of tumor-infiltrating Treg TCR alpha and beta sequences was with tumor naive CD4+ T cells, followed next by blood naive CD4+ T cells.

Full-length TCR variable regions were amplified by 5' RACE PCR with constant-region reverse primers, and semi-nested PCR with Nested Universal Primer A was subsequently performed. Using the ReliaPrep RNA Cell Miniprep System, total RNA was extracted, and the SMARTer RACE 5'/3' Kit was then used to reverse transcribe the RNA into 5'RACE-ready cDNA. Full-length TCR alpha and beta libraries were barcoded with multiplex adaptors and sequenced on an Illumina MiSeq. On the authors' methods: For each of nine subset-tissue groups, sequencing data from the five patients were combined, and the groups were compared by unsupervised clustering of TCR gene usage. The Morisita-Horn index was used to calculate repertoire similarity, with shared sequences weighted according to their contribution to each repertoire. The public reads were run again by TCRdb, first through fastp at Q25 and then through MiXCR, and only productive beta chains were kept. When rows share a CDR3 protein, they turn into one entry using the most common DNA and genes. TCRdb's processing, not the study's, gives the V and J calls here. Here the sample has roughly 10,000 distinct CDR3 sequences; 14% occur a single time. Together, the top ten hold 3% to 3.5% of the sample.

In this sample, this clonotype turned up a few times. The antigen this receptor binds is unknown. This may stem from a read error, because a much larger clone lies one nucleotide away. From its cysteine to its phenylalanine, the CDR3 spans 18 amino acids. Of all the DNA, just the CDR3 is kept, 54 bases in frame from base 1. Between the V and J ends, shortened by 3 bases and 1 base respectively, the junction contains 20 bases. The CDR1 and CDR2 encoded by the germline V gene are MDHEN and SYDVKM. Cells that were CD4+CD25+CD127-/low were isolated as Tregs. Tregs, naive and memory CD4+ T cells from tumor, blood and ipsilateral draining lymph nodes of roughly 5 breast cancer patients underwent full-length TCR alpha and beta sequencing. Ficoll density gradient centrifugation was used to isolate mononuclear cells from either lymph nodes or 50 ml of peripheral blood. Sorted cell populations were confirmed by FACS to exceed 90% purity.

The sequencing sample was made of Tregs sorted from blood. This TCR derives from a female donor with breast cancer. The chain was built from TRBV28 and TRBJ2-3, and possibly TRBD1, on 7 matching bases. The CDR3 region: CASSFSKGQGGGTDTQYF. Read as DNA, the sequence is TGTGCCAGCAGTTTCTCGAAGGGGCAGGGGGGAGGCACAGATACGCAGTATTTT.